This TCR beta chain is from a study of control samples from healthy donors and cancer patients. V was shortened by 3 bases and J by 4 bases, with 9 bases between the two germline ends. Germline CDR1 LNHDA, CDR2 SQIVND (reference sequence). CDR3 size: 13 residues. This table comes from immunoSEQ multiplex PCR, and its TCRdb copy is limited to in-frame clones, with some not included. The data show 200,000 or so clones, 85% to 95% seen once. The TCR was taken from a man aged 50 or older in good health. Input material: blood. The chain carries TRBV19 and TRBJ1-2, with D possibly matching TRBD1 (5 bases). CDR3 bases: TGTGCCAGTAGTATGGGGACCGCCTATGGCTACACCTTC. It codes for CASSMGTAYGYTF. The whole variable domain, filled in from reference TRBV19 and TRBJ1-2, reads DGGITQSPKYLFRKEGQNVTLSCEQNLNHDAMYWYRQDPGQGLRLIYYSQIVNDFQKGDIAEGYSVSREKKESFPLTVTSAQKNPTAFYLCASSMGTAYGYTFGSGTRLTVV.